This record looks at one T cell receptor (beta chain) sequence and its context. Germline V gene data show CDR1 as SGHRS and CDR2 as YFSETQ. The CDR3 spans 15 residues. The junction had 3 bases not matched to a gene; V was cut back by 1 base and J by 2 bases. A single record per CDR3 protein comes from TCRdb applying MiXCR to the 5' RACE reads. The data show 200,000 to 250,000 distinct CDR3 sequences, more than 8% seen once. These data come from a study of T-cell memory formation after mild COVID-19. The receptor comes from a young man who had mild COVID-19 (a few samples of this study predate the infection). Cell type and time point are not known. This chain links TRBV5-1 with TRBJ2-1, with 7 bases aligning to TRBD2. The sequenced sample was PBMCs or a T cell subset sorted from them (not recorded which). CDR3: CASSLRGETYNEQFF. In DNA form, the CDR3 reads TGCGCCAGCAGCTTGCGGGGGGAAACCTACAATGAGCAGTTCTTC.